This section outlines one T cell receptor (beta chain) sequence together with its context. Its antigen is not identified. V was trimmed by 4 bases and J by 0 bases, leaving 15 bases between them. The germline CDR1 and CDR2 sequences are SGHVS and FQNEAQ. CDR3 size: 16 residues. Using immunoSEQ multiplex PCR, the repertoire was profiled, and TCRdb retains in-frame clones only, with some absent. The sample yields over 120,000 clones, roughly 90% seen once. These data belong to a study of T cell responses to AZD1222 COVID-19 vaccine. Broader study findings: A mostly white British donor set with more females was recruited, and clonal diversity was possibly underestimated. Within unmutated variant regions lay the reported targets of nearly half of spike-specific TCRs.

Sequences were derived from peripheral blood, sampled 28 days after the second AZD1222 dose. The chain is built from TRBV7-8 and TRBJ1-1; a weak D match, TRBD1 (6 bases). This receptor was taken from an adult who received the AZD1222 COVID-19 vaccine. CDR3 sequence reads: CASSWNRGQMNTEAFF. CDR3 bases: TGTGCCAGCAGCTGGAATAGAGGACAGATGAACACTGAAGCTTTCTTT.